The sequence of this T cell receptor (beta chain) was determined in a study of blood T cell repertoires in COVID-19 (dated by TCRdb to about 2020). As for the study more broadly: Samples from collaborators originated in the United States, Italy and Spain and spanned both the acute and convalescent phases of COVID-19. The material from the prospective study consisted of cDNA or gDNA derived from T cells, B-cell-depleted T cells, or PBMCs. The dataset comprised deeply sampled blood TCRbeta repertoires from subjects exposed to, actively infected with, or recovered from COVID-19. The repertoires were released in a freely available public database meant as a resource for research on the immune response to SARS-CoV-2. Samples came from the ongoing ImmuneRACE study (first 160 participants) plus 1,254 subjects from 6 global collaborators. Nearly every sample came with metadata listing a de-identified subject ID, COVID-19 status, age in years and sex. HLA class I and class II types, where available, came from metadata supplied by the sample provider rather than from assay-based typing.

Collaborating institutions collected whole blood in K2EDTA tubes following their own protocols. For TCRbeta analysis, collaborators shipped samples in one of three forms: frozen whole blood, isolated PBMCs, or DNA extracted from either of those sample types. CDR1 and CDR2 (SEHNR, FQNEAQ) derive from the germline V gene (reference sequence). V trim: 3 bases; J trim: 7 bases; unmatched bases: 6. From the cysteine through the phenylalanine, the CDR3 covers 15 amino acids. Left in the record is the CDR3 DNA by itself, 45 bases read in frame from the first base. TCRbeta CDR3 regions were amplified from genomic DNA by means of the immunoSEQ Assay, a bias-controlled multiplex PCR. The original pipeline was this. Within the assay, amplification of reference gene primers was used to estimate how many nucleated cells each sample contained. To quantify the absolute abundance of each unique TCRbeta CDR3 rearrangement, sequence reads were collapsed and filtered. For each sample, productive Simpson clonality was calculated as the square root of Simpson's diversity index across productive rearrangements. This is the immuneACCESS table as TCRdb keeps it, with only in-frame sequences that have V and J called. A part of the clones is gone; compared with another copy, unresolved V genes explain less than half, and the rest is unexplained. Clone size and the V and J calls come from that table; the DNA yielded D and trimming. This sample has 65,000 to 95,000 clones in its table, and approximately 86% of those were observed once. Roughly 6.6% of the sample comes from the top ten.

Comments on this clone: Its antigen remains unidentified. Base qualities are not at hand, and no much larger clone is one base apart.

Findings and caveats that apply to the study as a whole: Clinical and demographic metadata were provided uncurated, with the amount varying by source and participant.

The sequence is built from TRBV7-9 and TRBJ1-6, with TRBD1 identical over 7 junction bases. The origin of this receptor is a man aged 65-85 years with acute or convalescent COVID-19. Sequenced sample: peripheral blood. The CDR3 sequence is CASSFRQGANSPLHF. Here is the DNA: TGTGCCAGCAGCTTCCGACAGGGTGCGAATTCACCCCTCCACTTT.